These 2 T cell receptor beta chains originate from one sample sequenced in a study of T-cell memory formation after mild COVID-19. TCRdb re-analysed the 5' RACE reads in MiXCR, keeping a single row per CDR3 protein. The table includes hundreds of thousands of distinct CDR3 sequences, about a fifth detected once. The sequencing input was PBMCs or a T cell subset sorted from them (not recorded which). Every receptor here comes from an adult woman who had mild COVID-19 (a few samples of this study predate the infection). Cell type and time point are not known.

This clonotype was found a few times. The genes are TRBV10-3 and TRBJ1-1; a possible D gene is TRBD1 (6 bases). This CDR3 is built from 15 residues. Looked up from germline, CDR1 is ENHRY and CDR2 is SYGVKD. V dropped 5 bases and J dropped 2 bases, with 15 bases sitting between them. CDR3 coding DNA: TGTGCCATCAGTACTAGGACAGTTCTCAACACTGAAGCTTTCTTT. Its translation is CAISTRTVLNTEAFF.

This clonotype was found a few times. The chain combines TRBV27 with TRBJ2-1, with 9 positions matching TRBD2. The CDR3 has 14 amino acids. V was clipped by 8 bases and J by 4 bases; unmatched bases: 6. Germline V gene sequence: CDR1 MNHEY, CDR2 SMNVEV (reference sequence). The DNA of the CDR3 is TGTGCCAGCCGGGCGGGAGGGCTATACAATGAGCAGTTCTTC. This gives the protein CASRAGGLYNEQFF.